These 14 T cell receptor beta chains came from one sample sequenced in a study of identifying expanded T cells in peripheral blood. The table came from immunoSEQ multiplex PCR; TCRdb's copy has only in-frame clones and leaves some out. The repertoire consists of around 78,000 clones, with approximately 84% occurring once and the leading ten covering 18%. Sequenced input: blood. The receptors originated from a person aged 18 to 70 in good health.

V is TRBV28 and J is TRBJ2-7; 8 positions match TRBD2. V shed 5 bases and J 0 bases; nucleotides not matched to a gene: 9. This CDR3 is built from 16 residues. Germline V CDR1 and CDR2: MDHEN, SYDVKM. This CDR3 is CASSPPGLESSYEQYF. CDR3 sequence (DNA): TGTGCCAGCAGTCCGCCGGGACTAGAGAGCTCCTACGAGCAGTACTTC.

The J gene is TRBJ2-3, the V gene TRBV10-3, with 8 bases fitting TRBD2. The germline CDR1 and CDR2 sequences are ENHRY and SYGVKD. V dropped 3 bases and J dropped 0; count of bases not matched to a gene: 2. CDR3 length: 15 residues. This CDR3 reads CAISDASGSTDTQYF. Here the CDR3 DNA reads TGTGCCATCAGTGATGCTAGCGGGAGCACAGATACGCAGTATTTT.

V and J are TRBV6-5 and TRBJ2-1; TRBD2 matches 11 bases. In germline, CDR1 is MNHEY, CDR2 SVGAGI. CDR3 length: 15 residues. J gave up 4 bases and V 6 bases, and 5 bases lay outside the gene matches. The CDR3 DNA is TGTGCCAGCAGAATCGGGACTAGCGGTTACAATGAGCAGTTCTTC. Amino acid sequence: CASRIGTSGYNEQFF.

The chain links TRBV15 to TRBJ1-1, with TRBD1 identical over 7 bases. Trimming removed 3 bases from V and 5 bases from J; junction bases left unmatched: 6. CDR1 is LNHNV, CDR2 YYDKDF, per germline (reference sequence). The CDR3 has 14 amino acids. The CDR3 coding sequence is TGTGCCACCAGCAGGGATACAGGGGTGACTGAAGCTTTCTTT. This encodes CATSRDTGVTEAFF.

The genes are TRBV5-4 and TRBJ2-7, with a possible D match to TRBD2 (5 bases). This CDR3 contains 14 residues. CDR1 and CDR2 from the germline V gene are SGHNT and YYREEE (reference sequence). The germline V and J ends were trimmed by 0 bases and 2 bases, with 9 bases remaining between them. The DNA for the CDR3 is TGTGCCAGCAGCTTGGACCCAGCGGCCTACGAGCAGTACTTC. Protein product: CASSLDPAAYEQYF. The full variable domain, with the rest looked up from reference TRBV5-4 and TRBJ2-7, is ETGVTQSPTHLIKTRGQQVTLRCSSQSGHNTVSWYQQALGQGPQFIFQYYREEENGRGNFPPRFSGLQFPNYSSELNVNALELDDSALYLCASSLDPAAYEQYFGPGTRLTVT.

The CDR3 is CASSIKGGNQPQHF. CDR3 DNA sequence: TGTGCCAGTAGTATTAAAGGCGGGAATCAGCCCCAGCATTTT. J is TRBJ1-5 and V is TRBV19; D uncertain. The CDR3 length is 14 residues. Germline-derived CDR1 and CDR2 are LNHDA and SQIVND (reference sequence). Trimming removed 3 bases at V and 4 bases at J, with 10 bases between.

This clone has only one observation. This chain links TRBV27 with TRBJ2-3; D may be TRBD1 (6 bases). Germline V lookup: CDR1 MNHEY, CDR2 SMNVEV (reference sequence). The CDR3 has 16 amino acids. Trimming stripped 6 bases from V and 2 bases from J, with 18 bases between. The chain's CDR3 is CASSRLQGTITDTQYF. As DNA, the CDR3 is TGTGCCAGCAGCCGACTACAGGGCACTATCACAGATACGCAGTATTTT.

The chain links TRBV9 to TRBJ1-3; D uncertain. The V and J ends lost 4 bases and 3 bases respectively, with 11 bases between them. CDR1 SGDLS and CDR2 YYNGEE come from the germline V gene. The CDR3 is 14 residues long. CDR3 amino acids: CASSPGISGNTIYF. The CDR3 DNA reads as TGTGCCAGCAGCCCTGGAATCAGTGGAAACACCATATATTTT.

The rearrangement uses TRBV27 and TRBJ2-2; TRBD2 matches 7 bases. Germline CDR1 reads MNHEY; CDR2 reads SMNVEV (reference sequence). The CDR3 runs to 16 residues. V shed 7 bases, J shed 5 bases, and the junction held 13 bases outside the gene matches. CDR3 DNA: TGTGCCAGCAACCGGGGAGGGCAGAGAGGAACCGGGGAGCTGTTTTTT. Protein product: CASNRGGQRGTGELFF.

The chain has TRBV9 and TRBJ2-2, with TRBD2 identical over 7 bases. This CDR3 spans 14 amino acids. Germline values: CDR1 SGDLS, CDR2 YYNGEE. V lost 2 bases to trimming and J lost 5 bases; unmatched junction nucleotides: 3. The CDR3 loop is CASSVAGVTGELFF. The DNA for the CDR3 is TGTGCCAGCAGCGTGGCGGGAGTGACCGGGGAGCTGTTTTTT. Full variable domain (remainder filled in from reference TRBV9 and TRBJ2-2): DSGVTQTPKHLITATGQRVTLRCSPRSGDLSVYWYQQSLDQGLQFLIQYYNGEERAKGNILERFSAQQFPDLHSELNLSSLELGDSALYFCASSVAGVTGELFFGEGSRLTVL.

CDR3 in DNA: TGTGCCAGCAGCGCGGGACTAGCGGTCACAGATACGCAGTATTTT. Translating gives CASSAGLAVTDTQYF. The chain recombines TRBV9 with TRBJ2-3, with 11 bases fitting TRBD2. Germline V lookup: CDR1 SGDLS, CDR2 YYNGEE. The CDR3 is 15 amino acids. The J segment lost 2 bases and the V segment lost 3 bases, leaving 2 bases of the junction unmatched.

This clone was recorded once. This sequence joins TRBV25-1 and TRBJ2-5; D may be TRBD1 or TRBD2 (5 bases each). Trimming removed 3 bases from V and 10 bases from J, with 18 bases in between. This CDR3 is 14 amino acids long. Germline V lookup: CDR1 MGHDK, CDR2 SYGVNS. In DNA form, the CDR3 reads TGTGCCAGCAGTGACACGGGACCTAGAAGGGGCCAGTACTTC. As protein: CASSDTGPRRGQYF.

The rearrangement links TRBV28 to TRBJ2-1; 8 bases match TRBD1. CDR3 length: 14 residues. V lost 6 bases, J lost 1 base, and 2 bases stayed unmatched. Germline values: CDR1 MDHEN, CDR2 SYDVKM. The CDR3 region has the DNA TGTGCCAGCAGCCGGACAGGGTCCTACAATGAGCAGTTCTTC. It is translated as CASSRTGSYNEQFF.

J is TRBJ2-1 and V is TRBV2, with 8 bases that match TRBD2. Germline values: CDR1 SNHLY, CDR2 FYNNEI. CDR3 size: 17 residues. Losses at the gene ends were 0 bases for V and 5 bases for J; bases not matched to a gene: 9. The CDR3 region is CASSEAILAGIDNEQFF. In DNA form, the CDR3 reads TGTGCCAGCAGTGAAGCAATCCTAGCGGGTATTGACAATGAGCAGTTCTTC.